Presented here are 21 T cell receptor beta chains from one specimen sequenced in a study of a mutant IDH1 vaccine in newly diagnosed glioma. Only in-frame clones appear in the TCRdb table, and some are missing; sequencing was by immunoSEQ multiplex PCR. The table records roughly 76,000 clones, 75% to 85% of them present only once. Time point reported: week 23, last vaccination. A 20-mer mutant IDH1 peptide at 300 ug was injected subcutaneously with topical imiquimod. These receptors' antigens are unknown. The starting material was PBMCs, obtained from a glioma patient whose treatment included an IDH1 peptide vaccine. All receptors come from a man aged 30 to 39 with glioma. Some clones in this sample may be carry-over from other donors' samples.

The chain carries TRBV5-4 and TRBJ2-5; D perhaps matches TRBD2 (7 bases). Trimming stripped 4 bases from V and 5 bases from J, with 18 bases between. The CDR3 has 15 amino acids. Germline V lookup: CDR1 SGHNT, CDR2 YYREEE (reference sequence). The CDR3: CASSGGAGAWETQYF. The DNA for the CDR3 is TGTGCCAGCAGCGGGGGGGCAGGGGCCTGGGAGACCCAGTACTTC.

J is TRBJ2-1 and V is TRBV7-9; D unclear. This CDR3 comprises 12 residues. Trimming cost V 3 bases and J 14 bases, with 14 bases left between them. The germline gives CDR1 SEHNR, CDR2 FQNEAQ (reference sequence). The CDR3 DNA follows: TGTGCCAGCAGCTTCGGGCTCTTTGGCAAGTTCTTC. As protein: CASSFGLFGKFF.

The table lists this clone with a count of one. The gene calls are TRBV19 and TRBJ1-2, with TRBD1 matching 9 bases. The germline CDR1 and CDR2 sequences are LNHDA and SQIVND (reference sequence). The CDR3 length is 18 residues. With V trimmed by 1 base and J by 4 bases, 13 bases remained unmatched. The CDR3 reads CASSIVLRVDRGTYGYTF. The DNA for the CDR3 is TGTGCCAGTAGTATAGTCCTCCGAGTTGACAGGGGGACCTATGGCTACACCTTC.

A single count supports this clone. The V call is TRBV18, the J call TRBJ1-1; D unclear. This CDR3 is built from 13 residues. V was pared by 3 bases and J by 5 bases, with 10 bases between. The germline V gene has CDR1 KGHSH and CDR2 LQKENI. DNA of the CDR3: TGTGCCAGCTCACCTGGTAGGTGGACTGAAGCTTTCTTT. Encoded protein: CASSPGRWTEAFF.

The chain uses TRBV27 and TRBJ2-3; either TRBD1 or TRBD2 may supply D (5 bases each). Per the germline V gene, CDR1 is MNHEY and CDR2 is SMNVEV (reference sequence). This CDR3 is 15 amino acids long. V lost 1 base and J 4 bases, leaving 12 bases between the germline ends. The CDR3 sequence is CASSLFLGEPDTQYF. In nucleotides, the CDR3 is TGTGCCAGCAGTTTATTTTTGGGGGAGCCAGATACGCAGTATTTT.

This clone was seen a handful of times. This chain uses TRBV30 with TRBJ1-1, with unresolved D. The length of the CDR3 is 12 residues. V lost 3 bases and J lost 5, with 10 bases in between. Germline lookup yields CDR1 GTSNPN and CDR2 SVGIG (reference sequence). The CDR3 sequence: CAWRGYGTEAFF. The CDR3 region has the DNA TGTGCCTGGAGGGGATATGGGACTGAAGCTTTCTTT. The full variable domain, in which reference TRBV30 and TRBJ1-1 provide the parts outside the CDR3, is SQTIHQWPATLVQPVGSPLSLECTVEGTSNPNLYWYRQAAGRGLQLLFYSVGIGQISSEVPQNLSASRPQDRQFILSSKKLLLSDSGFYLCAWRGYGTEAFFGQGTRLTVV.

This rearrangement joins TRBV4-1 to TRBJ2-5; TRBD2 matches at 10 bases. Germline-derived CDR1 and CDR2 are MGHRA and YSYEKL. V lost 0 bases to trimming and J lost 5 bases; unmatched junction nucleotides: 3. This CDR3 region has 15 residues. Here the CDR3 DNA reads TGCGCCAGCAGCCAAGATTTAGCGGGGGGCGAGACCCAGTACTTC. Its protein product is CASSQDLAGGETQYF.

V gene TRBV21-1 combines with J gene TRBJ2-7; the tabulated D call, TRBD2, remains unverified against the DNA. TRBV21-1 is a recognized pseudogene. This CDR3 has 15 residues. In nucleotides, the CDR3 is TGTGCCAGCAGCAAACCCCTCTGGAGCTCCTACGAGCAGTACTTC. As protein: CASSKPLWSSYEQYF.

The rearrangement uses TRBV5-5 and TRBJ2-2; TRBD2 might be the D (6 bases). This CDR3 region has 16 residues. Deletions cut 1 base from V and 2 bases from J, with 12 bases between. CDR1 is SGHKS and CDR2 is YYEKEE in the germline V gene (reference sequence). The CDR3 spells CASSLFRGSNTGELFF. DNA of the CDR3: TGTGCCAGCAGCTTGTTCCGGGGGTCCAACACCGGGGAGCTGTTTTTT.

The chain employs TRBV20-1 and TRBJ2-5; the D is unclear. CDR3 length: 11 residues. The V and J ends lost 3 bases and 10 bases respectively, with 12 bases between them. CDR1 DFQATT and CDR2 SNEGSKA come from the germline V gene (reference sequence). Here the CDR3 reads CSASRSGRQYF. The CDR3 nucleotides read TGCAGTGCTAGTCGGTCCGGCCGCCAGTACTTC.

J is TRBJ2-1 and V is TRBV6-1; D is ambiguous. Trimming shortened V by 4 bases and J by 0 bases, and 7 bases separated the two germline ends. From germline, CDR1 is MNHNS and CDR2 SASEGT. The CDR3 consists of 14 residues. CDR3 loop: CASSAQDSYNEQFF. For the CDR3, the DNA is TGTGCCAGCAGTGCCCAGGACTCCTACAATGAGCAGTTCTTC.

The chain is built from TRBV5-6 and TRBJ1-1, with D perhaps matching TRBD1 (5 bases). Trimming took 3 bases from V and 4 from J, leaving 16 bases between them. CDR1 is SGHDT, CDR2 YYEEEE, per germline. The CDR3 has 15 amino acids. CDR3 bases: TGTGCCAGCAGCTCGGAGGTGGGGGTGAGCACTGAAGCTTTCTTT. Its protein product is CASSSEVGVSTEAFF.

The chain couples TRBV29-1 to TRBJ2-2, with TRBD1 matching over 9 bases. In germline, CDR1 is SQVTM, CDR2 ANQGSEA. The V segment lost 6 bases and the J segment 4 bases; nucleotides outside the gene matches: 6. The CDR3 has 14 residues. The CDR3, as DNA: TGCAGCGTGAGAACAGGGGGCATCACCGGGGAGCTGTTTTTT. It translates to CSVRTGGITGELFF.

This clone came up a few times. This rearrangement joins TRBV19 to TRBJ2-1, with 8 bases identical to TRBD2. The CDR3 contains 12 residues. Looked up from germline, CDR1 is LNHDA and CDR2 is SQIVND (reference sequence). V shed 6 bases, J shed 9 bases, and the junction held 4 bases outside the gene matches. The DNA for the CDR3 is TGTGCCAGTAGCCCTCTAGCGGGTGAGCAGTTCTTC. Its protein is CASSPLAGEQFF.

V is TRBV5-1 and J is TRBJ2-2; D is ambiguous. Germline V CDR1 and CDR2: SGHRS, YFSETQ. V lost 0 bases and J 5 bases, leaving 8 bases between the germline ends. The CDR3 has 14 residues. In DNA form, the CDR3 reads TGCGCCAGCAGCTTGGGGAGTCGGACCGGGGAGCTGTTTTTT. Its translation: CASSLGSRTGELFF. Combining the CDR3 with reference TRBV5-1 and TRBJ2-2 gives the whole variable domain KAGVTQTPRYLIKTRGQQVTLSCSPISGHRSVSWYQQTPGQGLQFLFEYFSETQRNKGNFPGRFSGRQFSNSRSEMNVSTLELGDSALYLCASSLGSRTGELFFGEGSRLTVL.

This rearrangement joins TRBV28 to TRBJ2-7, with no clear D. Germline values: CDR1 MDHEN, CDR2 SYDVKM. The ends were cut back, 5 bases at V and 4 bases at J, with 6 bases in the middle. The CDR3 loop spans 11 amino acids. In DNA, the CDR3 is TGTGCCAGCAGTATCCAGTACGAGCAGTACTTC. Its protein product is CASSIQYEQYF.

This chain connects TRBV11-2 to TRBJ2-2, with 13 bases that match TRBD2. The CDR3 totals 17 residues. V dropped 4 bases and J dropped 8; count of bases not matched to a gene: 10. Germline V gene lookup returns CDR1 SGHAT and CDR2 FQNNGV. The DNA for the CDR3 is TGTGCCAGCAGCTGGGGGGGACTAGCGGGATCGTATGGGGAGCTGTTTTTT. Its protein product is CASSWGGLAGSYGELFF. Filled out from reference TRBV11-2 and TRBJ2-2, the complete variable domain reads EAGVAQSPRYKIIEKRQSVAFWCNPISGHATLYWYQQILGQGPKLLIQFQNNGVVDDSQLPKDRFSAERLKGVDSTLKIQPAKLEDSAVYLCASSWGGLAGSYGELFFGEGSRLTVL.

V and J are TRBV29-1 and TRBJ1-2, with 11 bases aligning to TRBD1. The CDR3 spans 14 residues. The J segment lost 2 bases and the V segment lost 6 bases, leaving 5 bases of the junction unmatched. Germline V gene data show CDR1 as SQVTM and CDR2 as ANQGSEA. CDR3 DNA: TGCAGCGTCCCCGGGACAGGGGGAAACTATGGCTACACCTTC. This sequence encodes CSVPGTGGNYGYTF.

This chain uses TRBV30 with TRBJ1-6; D is unresolved. Trimming stripped 7 bases from V and 7 bases from J, with 8 bases between. There are 11 residues in the CDR3. The germline gives CDR1 GTSNPN, CDR2 SVGIG (reference sequence). Written as DNA, the CDR3 is TGTGCCTCCGGCGGGAATTCACCCCTCCACTTT. Translation: CASGGNSPLHF.

The chain employs TRBV5-1 and TRBJ2-7; 8 nucleotides line up with TRBD2. The CDR3 has 14 residues. J was trimmed by 2 bases and V by 4 bases; bases with no gene match: 5. The germline CDR1 and CDR2 sequences are SGHRS and YFSETQ. The CDR3 sequence: CASSPGLGAYEQYF. CDR3 DNA: TGCGCCAGCAGCCCGGGACTAGGGGCCTACGAGCAGTACTTC. The full variable domain, rest sourced from reference TRBV5-1 and TRBJ2-7, is KAGVTQTPRYLIKTRGQQVTLSCSPISGHRSVSWYQQTPGQGLQFLFEYFSETQRNKGNFPGRFSGRQFSNSRSEMNVSTLELGDSALYLCASSPGLGAYEQYFGPGTRLTVT.

This clone was seen a handful of times. J is TRBJ2-2 and V is TRBV5-4, with TRBD2 matching 8 bases. The trim removed 3 bases at V and 3 bases at J, leaving 4 bases unmatched. CDR3 length equals 15 residues. CDR1 and CDR2 (germline): SGHNT, YYREEE (reference sequence). CDR3 nucleotides: TGTGCCAGCAGCTCTAGCGGGCGTTACACCGGGGAGCTGTTTTTT. Its protein is CASSSSGRYTGELFF.